The next 26 T cell receptor beta chains were all read from a single sample in a study of metastatic and nonmetastatic thyroid tumors. Via MiXCR, TCRdb re-called the PCR reads. Here the sample spans tens of thousands of clones, 26% being singletons. Patients had received no treatment of any kind before thyroid surgery. The sequenced material came from blood. These receptors were collected from a male donor with papillary thyroid cancer or a benign thyroid nodule (not recorded which). Some clones in this sample may be carry-over from other donors' samples.

The CDR3 bases are TGCAGTGCTAGCGTCGGGACGTCCGGTGGCGAGCAGTACTTC. Translating it yields CSASVGTSGGEQYF. V is TRBV20-1 and J is TRBJ2-7; D may correspond to TRBD1 or TRBD2 (5 bases each). The CDR3 extends over 14 amino acids. Germline loops: CDR1 DFQATT, CDR2 SNEGSKA (reference sequence). V lost 3 bases and J 6 bases, leaving 18 bases between the germline ends.

As to this clone: Compared with germline, one end of the junction differs, possibly owing to a read error. This chain joins TRBV20-1 and TRBJ1-1, with D uncertain. Germline V gene lookup returns CDR1 DFQATT and CDR2 SNEGSKA (reference sequence). The length of the CDR3 is 12 residues. As DNA, the CDR3 is TGCAGTGCCACCAAGGGCTACACTGAAGCTTACTTT. Its protein product is CSATKGYTEAYF.

In this sample, this clone turned up many times. The chain links TRBV3-1 to TRBJ1-4; D gene uncertain. V was trimmed by 0 bases and J by 8 bases, leaving 16 bases between them. CDR1 and CDR2 from the germline V gene are LGHDT and YNNKEL (reference sequence). The CDR3 sequence is 16 residues long. CDR3 DNA: TGTGCCAGCAGCCAAGAGCGCGGGCCGGGAGGGGAAAAACTGTTTTTT. Its protein is CASSQERGPGGEKLFF.

In this sample, this clone turned up many times. The chain has TRBV5-4 and TRBJ2-7; D not resolved. This CDR3 has 13 amino acids. V was cut by 0 bases and J by 2 bases, with 6 bases left in between. The germline gives CDR1 SGHNT, CDR2 YYREEE (reference sequence). The CDR3 is CASSLDTTYEQYF. Here the CDR3 DNA reads TGTGCCAGCAGCTTGGACACGACCTACGAGCAGTACTTC.

This sequence joins TRBV11-3 and TRBJ2-7, with 8 bases fitting TRBD2. The CDR3 is made up of 13 amino acids. Germline CDR1 and CDR2: SGHNT and YENEEA. Trimming at V came to 3 bases and at J to 10 bases, leaving 8 bases not matched to a gene. DNA of the CDR3: TGTGCCAGCAGCTTTGGAGCGGGAGCGGAACAGTACTTC. Translation gives CASSFGAGAEQYF.

The table lists this clone with a few counts. This chain uses TRBV28 with TRBJ1-6; TRBD1 aligns across 7 bases. The V segment lost 1 base and the J segment 9 bases; nucleotides outside the gene matches: 6. CDR1 MDHEN and CDR2 SYDVKM come from the germline V gene. This CDR3 comprises 15 residues. The CDR3 loop reads CASSLYRTGGSPLHF. The CDR3 DNA sequence: TGTGCCAGCAGTTTATACCGGACAGGAGGTTCACCCCTCCACTTT.

This clone was detected ten times or more. The chain recombines TRBV19 with TRBJ2-5; 8 positions agree with TRBD1. The CDR3 sequence is 18 residues long. V lost 6 bases, J lost 1 base, and 16 bases stayed unmatched. Germline values: CDR1 LNHDA, CDR2 SQIVND (reference sequence). This chain's CDR3 is CASRRSSGTGPSQETQYF. As DNA, the CDR3 is TGTGCCAGTAGGAGATCCTCCGGGACAGGCCCTTCCCAAGAGACCCAGTACTTC.

V is TRBV20-1 and J is TRBJ2-3; TRBD1 aligns across 10 bases. V lost 6 bases to trimming and J lost 6 bases; unmatched junction nucleotides: 9. This CDR3 region has 14 residues. CDR1 DFQATT and CDR2 SNEGSKA come from the germline V gene (reference sequence). The CDR3 loop is CSAPDRGPGDTQYF. The CDR3 DNA reads TGCAGTGCACCCGACAGGGGGCCGGGGGATACGCAGTATTTT.

The J gene is TRBJ2-5, the V gene TRBV6-2 or TRBV6-3, with D possibly TRBD1 on 6 matching bases. The germline gives CDR1 MNHEY, CDR2 SVGEGT. The CDR3 is made up of 14 amino acids. V lost 5 bases and J lost 1, with 11 bases in between. CDR3 in amino acids: CASSPRDIQETQYF. The CDR3 DNA follows: TGTGCCAGCAGTCCTCGGGACATCCAAGAGACCCAGTACTTC.

This clone was detected ten times or more. This sequence joins TRBV20-1 and TRBJ2-2; the match to TRBD1 covers 7 bases. The V gene's germline CDR1 is DFQATT and CDR2 SNEGSKA (reference sequence). Trimming removed 1 base from V and 3 bases from J; junction bases left unmatched: 5. The CDR3 has 15 residues. The CDR3 loop reads CSARGATGYTGELFF. The CDR3 nucleotides are TGCAGTGCTAGAGGGGCGACAGGGTACACCGGGGAGCTGTTTTTT.

There are many counts of this clone. The chain employs TRBV7-7 and TRBJ2-2, with 10 positions matching TRBD1. The germline CDR1 and CDR2 sequences are SSHAT and FNYEAQ (reference sequence). The V gene end was trimmed by 6 bases and the J gene end by 7 bases; junction bases not matched to a gene: 8. The CDR3 runs to 15 residues. Written as DNA, the CDR3 is TGTGCCAGCAGTCGACAGGGGGCAGCGGTCGGGGAGCTGTTTTTT. The encoded protein is CASSRQGAAVGELFF.

This clone qualifies as medium-sized. This chain joins TRBV6-2 or TRBV6-3 and TRBJ2-7; TRBD2 agrees at 8 bases. Germline values: CDR1 MNHEY, CDR2 SVGEGT. This CDR3 has 16 residues. V dropped 2 bases and J dropped 4; count of bases not matched to a gene: 10. The CDR3 sequence: CASSYGSGSSKYEQYF. CDR3 DNA sequence: TGTGCCAGCAGTTACGGGAGCGGGAGCTCCAAGTACGAGCAGTACTTC.

This clone appeared many times. The rearrangement links TRBV5-1 to TRBJ2-6; the match to TRBD2 covers 7 bases. This CDR3 region has 15 residues. Germline V gene lookup returns CDR1 SGHRS and CDR2 YFSETQ. V dropped 4 bases and J dropped 3; count of bases not matched to a gene: 4. The CDR3 is CASSPAGDGANVLTF. Here the CDR3 DNA reads TGCGCCAGCAGCCCGGCGGGGGATGGGGCCAACGTCCTGACTTTC.

This clone was observed at least ten times. V is TRBV13 and J is TRBJ1-1; 8 bases are shared with TRBD1. The V gene's germline CDR1 is PRHDT and CDR2 FYEKMQ (reference sequence). Trimming removed 6 bases from V and 5 bases from J; junction bases left unmatched: 8. This CDR3 has 14 amino acids. CDR3 amino acids: CASRKGQGATEAFF. CDR3 sequence (DNA): TGTGCCAGCAGGAAAGGACAGGGAGCAACTGAAGCTTTCTTT.

This clone showed up many times. The rearrangement links TRBV7-9 to TRBJ2-5; no firm D call. CDR1 and CDR2 (germline): SEHNR, FQNEAQ (reference sequence). The V end lost 5 bases, the J end lost 0 bases, and 1 base lay between the germline ends. This CDR3 spans 11 amino acids. The CDR3 here is CASSHQETQYF. As DNA, the CDR3 is TGTGCCAGCAGCCACCAAGAGACCCAGTACTTC.

Judged by abundance, this clone is medium-sized. The chain recombines TRBV11-2 with TRBJ2-7; 10 bases line up with TRBD2. The CDR3 runs to 16 residues. J lost 3 bases, V lost 3 bases, and 8 bases had no gene match. The germline gives CDR1 SGHAT, CDR2 FQNNGV. Here the CDR3 DNA reads TGTGCCAGCAGCTTGAGACGGACTAGCGGATACTACGAGCAGTACTTC. It yields the protein CASSLRRTSGYYEQYF.

A word on this clone: A read error may explain this, as a much larger clone is one base away. J is TRBJ1-5 and V is TRBV4-2; D unresolved. The CDR3 has 19 amino acids. CDR1 is LGHNA and CDR2 is YNFKEQ in the germline V gene. Trimming left V 4 bases short and J 4 bases short, with 26 bases between. CDR3 in DNA: TGTGCCAGCAGCCGCCCGGGAAGACCGACGGGCCGGGGAAATCAGCCCCAGCATTTT. Translation gives CASSRPGRPTGRGNQPQHF.

This clone was observed at least ten times. The chain couples TRBV20-1 to TRBJ1-4; 10 nucleotides agree with TRBD1. V was clipped by 4 bases and J by 2 bases; unmatched bases: 7. The CDR3 runs 16 residues. Germline V gene data show CDR1 as DFQATT and CDR2 as SNEGSKA (reference sequence). The CDR3 is CSATGQGKGTNEKLFF. CDR3 DNA sequence: TGCAGTGCTACGGGACAGGGGAAAGGGACTAATGAAAAACTGTTTTTT.

The rearrangement links TRBV28 to TRBJ1-1; D may be TRBD1 (6 bases). The germline gives CDR1 MDHEN, CDR2 SYDVKM. V was pared by 5 bases and J by 8 bases, with 15 bases between. The CDR3 loop spans 13 amino acids. The CDR3 DNA is TGTGCCAGCAGTGTAAACGGACAGAAGGAAGCTTTCTTT. Translated, it gives CASSVNGQKEAFF. The variable domain in full, completed from reference TRBV28 and TRBJ1-1, reads DVKVTQSSRYLVKRTGEKVFLECVQDMDHENMFWYRQDPGLGLRLIYFSYDVKMKEKGDIPEGYSVSREKKERFSLILESASTNQTSMYLCASSVNGQKEAFFGQGTRLTVV.

Ten or more counts support this clone. The same CDR3 arises from other DNA sequences in this sample as well. The rearrangement links TRBV5-6 to TRBJ1-6, with 8 bases lining up with TRBD1. V gave up 4 bases and J gave up 3 bases; unmatched junction bases: 6. The CDR3 length is 16 residues. Per germline, CDR1 SGHDT and CDR2 YYEEEE. The CDR3 protein is CASSSNTGGYNSPLHF. CDR3 in DNA: TGTGCCAGCAGCAGTAACACAGGGGGCTATAATTCACCCCTCCACTTT.

This clone was seen at least ten times. The gene calls are TRBV20-1 and TRBJ2-7; 13 nucleotides agree with TRBD2. Germline loops: CDR1 DFQATT, CDR2 SNEGSKA (reference sequence). The CDR3 is made up of 17 amino acids. Trimming at V came to 3 bases and at J to 3 bases, leaving 11 bases not matched to a gene. This CDR3 is CSASPTSGRQSVYEQYF. The DNA for the CDR3 is TGCAGTGCTAGCCCGACTAGCGGGAGGCAATCCGTCTACGAGCAGTACTTC.

In its sample, this clone was seen many times. The gene calls are TRBV5-6 and TRBJ2-7; D perhaps matches TRBD2 (5 bases). The CDR3 sequence is 12 residues long. CDR1 is SGHDT and CDR2 is YYEEEE in the germline V gene. V dropped 4 bases and J dropped 9 bases, with 14 bases sitting between them. CDR3 nucleotides: TGTGCCAGCAGCACTACAACGAGGGTGCAGTACTTC. Amino acid sequence: CASSTTTRVQYF.

The chain uses TRBV11-2 and TRBJ1-6; D is ambiguous. This CDR3 contains 15 residues. Germline CDR1 and CDR2: SGHAT and FQNNGV. Trimming cost V 0 bases and J 7 bases, with 10 bases left between them. As DNA, the CDR3 is TGTGCCAGCAGCTTAGATCCGGGCAGAAATTCACCCCTCCACTTT. Its translation: CASSLDPGRNSPLHF.

This clone was seen ten or more times. The chain combines TRBV7-3 with TRBJ2-2; D remains unclear. This CDR3 spans 12 amino acids. Germline V gives CDR1 SGHTA, CDR2 FQGTGA. V was shortened by 5 bases and J by 2 bases, with 3 bases between the two germline ends. This chain's CDR3 is CASSPNTGELFF. CDR3 DNA: TGTGCCAGCAGCCCTAACACCGGGGAGCTGTTTTTT. Full variable domain (missing parts from reference TRBV7-3 and TRBJ2-2): GAGVSQTPSNKVTEKGKYVELRCDPISGHTALYWYRQSLGQGPEFLIYFQGTGAADDSGLPNDRFFAVRPEGSVSTLKIQRTERGDSAVYLCASSPNTGELFFGEGSRLTVL.

On this clone itself: An end of the junction does not agree with germline; a read error may underlie this. This chain links TRBV19 with TRBJ2-6, with 8 bases fitting TRBD1. In germline, CDR1 is LNHDA, CDR2 SQIVND (reference sequence). CDR3 length: 17 amino acids. The CDR3 sequence is CASSNGQGVAVANDLTF. The CDR3 coding sequence is TGTGCCAGTAGTAACGGACAGGGAGTTGCTGTGGCCAACGACCTGACTTTC.

This clone was detected many times. A much larger clonotype is one base distant, so this may be a read error. The identical CDR3 is also encoded by other nucleotide sequences in the sample. The chain links TRBV2 to TRBJ1-5; perhaps TRBD1 as D (5 bases). Between the trimmed V and J ends, which lost 8 bases and 5 bases, there was a span of 13 bases. CDR3 size: 13 residues. Germline lookup yields CDR1 SNHLY and CDR2 FYNNEI. The CDR3 here is CASRGTDYQPQHF. For the CDR3, the DNA is TGTGCCAGCCGGGGGACCGACTATCAGCCCCAGCATTTT.